The present entry profiles one TCR beta chain with its context. Its matching antigen is unknown. From its re-call of the 5' RACE reads, TCRdb lists each CDR3 protein once, without DNA. The table for this sample gives fewer than 200,000 distinct CDR3 sequences. The data belong to a study of T cells expressing NK-cell markers. Whole-study context: Sorted CD3+CD56+NKG2C+, CD3+CD56+NKG2C- and CD3+CD56-NKG2C+ T cells provided the TCR beta repertoires. Sequenced donors, eight in total, included seven who were HCMV-seropositive and one who was seronegative.

The CDR3 is made up of 13 amino acids. Germline-derived CDR1 and CDR2 are DFQATT and SNEGSKA (reference sequence). Study conclusions and caveats: Clarity on HCMV specificity was lacking for the expanded NKG2C+ T cell clones.

This clonotype was sampled from a woman aged 18-70 years in good health. Sequencing was done on a sample of blood T cells: a sorted CD56 or NKG2C T cell subset, CD4+ or CD8+ T cells, or bulk PBMC T cells (not recorded which). This chain connects TRBV20-1 to TRBJ1-2; the D call of TRBD1 rests on TCRdb alone, since no DNA is present to check it. CDR3 sequence reads: CGARQGPNYGYTF.